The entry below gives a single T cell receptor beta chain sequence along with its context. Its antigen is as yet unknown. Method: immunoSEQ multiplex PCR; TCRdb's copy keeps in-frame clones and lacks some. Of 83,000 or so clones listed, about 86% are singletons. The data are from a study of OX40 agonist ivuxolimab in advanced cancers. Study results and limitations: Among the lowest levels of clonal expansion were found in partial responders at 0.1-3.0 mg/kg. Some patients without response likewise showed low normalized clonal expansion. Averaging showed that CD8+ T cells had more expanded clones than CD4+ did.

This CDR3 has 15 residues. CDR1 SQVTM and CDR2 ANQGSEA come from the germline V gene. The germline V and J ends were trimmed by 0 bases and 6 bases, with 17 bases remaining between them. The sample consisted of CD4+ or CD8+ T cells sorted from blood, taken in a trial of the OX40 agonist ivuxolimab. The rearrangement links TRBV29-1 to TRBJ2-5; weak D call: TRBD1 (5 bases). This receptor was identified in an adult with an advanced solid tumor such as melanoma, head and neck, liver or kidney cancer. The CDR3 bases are TGCAGCGTTGAAGATCGCGATAGGGGCCTGAAGACCCAGTACTTC. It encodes CSVEDRDRGLKTQYF.